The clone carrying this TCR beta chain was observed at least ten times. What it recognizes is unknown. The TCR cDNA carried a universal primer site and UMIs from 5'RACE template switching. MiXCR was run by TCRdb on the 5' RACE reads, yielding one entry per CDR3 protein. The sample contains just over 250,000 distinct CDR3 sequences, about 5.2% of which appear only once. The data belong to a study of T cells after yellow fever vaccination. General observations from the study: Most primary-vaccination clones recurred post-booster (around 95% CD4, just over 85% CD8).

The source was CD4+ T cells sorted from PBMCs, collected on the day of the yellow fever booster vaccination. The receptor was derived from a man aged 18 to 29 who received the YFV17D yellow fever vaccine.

CDR3 sequence (DNA): TGCAGCGTTGGCCAGGGGGCGACGCAGTATTTT. This encodes CSVGQGATQYF. V is TRBV29-1 and J is TRBJ2-3; 8 bases align to TRBD1. Germline-derived CDR1 and CDR2 are SQVTM and ANQGSEA. The CDR3 spans 11 residues. V gave up 4 bases and J gave up 9 bases; unmatched junction bases: 3.